This T cell receptor (beta chain) is from a study of CD8 T cells in Susac syndrome (dated by TCRdb to between 2018 and 2020). For the study in its entirety: Whether CD8+ T cell activation and differentiation in Susac syndrome was antigen driven was tested using repertoire sequencing. The clonality of the CD8+ T cell repertoire was compared across more than 9 healthy donors, roughly 14 Susac syndrome patients and roughly 15 multiple sclerosis patients.

Reading the germline V gene gives CDR1 SGHTA and CDR2 FQGNSA. V trim: 7 bases; J trim: 3 bases; unmatched bases: 6. The cysteine opens and the phenylalanine closes a CDR3 of 13 amino acids. Here the CDR3 DNA is all that survives: 39 bases in frame from base 1. High-throughput TCR beta sequencing profiled peripheral blood CD8+ and CD4+ T cells from healthy donors, Susac syndrome patients and multiple sclerosis patients. The multiple sclerosis controls were treatment-naive patients who had stable or active relapsing-remitting disease and met the revised McDonald criteria. Bulk CD8+ and CD4+ T cells were purified by magnetic negative isolation, while CD8+ TEMRA cells were enriched using FACS. Blood was drawn into EDTA tubes, processed within 24 hours, and PBMCs were isolated by density gradient centrifugation. PBMCs intended for TCR sequencing were cryopreserved in liquid nitrogen and were subsequently thawed in a 37 degrees C water bath. The sorted or isolated CD4+, CD8+ and CD8+ TEMRA cells reached a purity of at least 90%.

RNA was extracted with the RNeasy kit and 0.5 to 1 ug was reverse transcribed using random hexamers. The immunoSEQ multiplex PCR assay, which covers 54 Vbeta and 13 Jbeta segments, was used to amplify TCR beta CDR3 regions. PCR amplification bias was corrected by using a synthetic template baseline for primer optimization and computational correction. The authors' pipeline ran thus. Reads were annotated to V, D and J genes according to IMGT and were analyzed with immunoSEQ Analyzer, with only productive sequences retained. To calculate clonality, Shannon entropy was normalized by log2 of the number of productive unique sequences and then subtracted from one. For each patient and control, public and private clones were evaluated among the 100 most prevalent clones. Susac-specific clones were defined as absent from healthy and MS cohorts, 1052 published viral clones and other ImmuneACCESS disease sequences. TCRdb trimmed the raw reads at Q25, called clones with MiXCR and kept productive beta chains. One record per CDR3 amino acid sequence lists the most common genes and DNA. For this entry, the V and J calls and clone size follow TCRdb and not the study's own pipeline. The sample has some 450,000 distinct CDR3 sequences on record, 75% to 90% of them singletons. The top ten hold about 0.1% of the sample.

Turning to this clonotype: Its antigen remains undetermined. Base qualities were left out, and no much larger clone turns up one base away.

Summary of the overall study and its limitations: The number of individuals in the TCR sequencing and HLA analysis was acknowledged as relatively small.

Sequencing input: CD8+ T cells from PBMCs. The chain is made from TRBV7-2 and TRBJ2-7, and TRBD1 matches 7 of the central bases. The TCR was taken from a human donor with multiple sclerosis. CDR3 region: CASNYYRGYEQYF. The DNA reads as follows: TGTGCCAGCAACTACTACAGGGGCTACGAGCAGTACTTC.